This paragraph covers one TCR beta chain sequence. Its antigen is not identified. Trimming cost V 4 bases and J 5 bases, with 14 bases left between them. The CDR3 loop spans 15 amino acids. Germline values: CDR1 MNHNS, CDR2 SASEGT. Here immunoSEQ multiplex PCR was the method, and the copy in TCRdb shows in-frame clones only, minus some. The sample has around 18,000 clones; approximately 90% are singletons. This sample stems from a study of T cells in narcolepsy. Study observations and caveats: In some patient and control memory CD4+ samples, autoreactive clones were absent.

This sequence joins TRBV6-1 and TRBJ1-4; a weak D match, TRBD1 (6 bases). The receptor was derived from a human donor in good health. Sequencing input: memory (CD45RA-) CD4+ T cells from blood. The DNA of the CDR3 is TGTGCCAGCAGTGGCAGGGGCTATCAGAATGAAAAACTGTTTTTT. Protein: CASSGRGYQNEKLFF.